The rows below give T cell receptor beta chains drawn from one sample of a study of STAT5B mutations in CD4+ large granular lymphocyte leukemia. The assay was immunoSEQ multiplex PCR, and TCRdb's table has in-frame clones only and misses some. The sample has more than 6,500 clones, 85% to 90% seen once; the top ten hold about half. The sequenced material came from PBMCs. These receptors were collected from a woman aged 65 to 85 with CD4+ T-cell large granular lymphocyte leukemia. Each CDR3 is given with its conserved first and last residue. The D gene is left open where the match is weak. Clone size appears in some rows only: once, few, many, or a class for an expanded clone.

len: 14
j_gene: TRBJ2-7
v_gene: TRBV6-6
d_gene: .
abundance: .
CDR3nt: TGTGCCAGCAGTTACCGGGACGGAGCCTACGAGCAGTACTTC
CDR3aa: CASSYRDGAYEQYF

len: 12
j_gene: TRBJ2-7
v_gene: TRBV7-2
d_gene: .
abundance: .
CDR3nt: TGTGCCAGCAGCTTATTTGGAGACGAGCAGTACTTC
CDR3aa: CASSLFGDEQYF

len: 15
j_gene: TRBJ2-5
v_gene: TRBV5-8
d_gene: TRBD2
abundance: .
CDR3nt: TGTGCCAGCAGCCCAGCGGGGGGGCGAGTAGAGACCCAGTACTTC
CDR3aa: CASSPAGGRVETQYF

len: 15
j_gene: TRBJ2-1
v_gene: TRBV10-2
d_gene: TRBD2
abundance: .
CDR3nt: TGCGCCAGCAGACTAGCGGGGGGGCCTGGTAATGAGCAGTTCTTC
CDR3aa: CASRLAGGPGNEQFF

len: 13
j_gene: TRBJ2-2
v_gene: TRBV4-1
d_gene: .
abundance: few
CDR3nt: TGCGCCAGCAGCCAAGGGCTAGCGGGGGAGCTGTTTTTT
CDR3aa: CASSQGLAGELFF

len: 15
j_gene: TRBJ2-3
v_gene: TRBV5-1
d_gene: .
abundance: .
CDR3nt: TGCGCCAGCAGCTTGGAGGGGAAGCTTGCAGATACGCAGTATTTT
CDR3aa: CASSLEGKLADTQYF

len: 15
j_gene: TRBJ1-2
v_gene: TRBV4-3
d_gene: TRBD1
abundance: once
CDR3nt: TGCGCCAGCAGCCAAGATCCCCAGGGGGCCTATGGCTACACCTTC
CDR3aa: CASSQDPQGAYGYTF

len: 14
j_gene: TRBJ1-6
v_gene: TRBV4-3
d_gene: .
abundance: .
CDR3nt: TGCGCCAGCAGCCAAGATAATCAGAATTCACCCCTCCACTTT
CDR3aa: CASSQDNQNSPLHF

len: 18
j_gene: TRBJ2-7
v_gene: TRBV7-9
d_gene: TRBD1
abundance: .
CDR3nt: TGTGCCAGCAGCTTAACCGCCGGACAGGGTATAAGGACCTACGAGCAGTACTTC
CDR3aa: CASSLTAGQGIRTYEQYF

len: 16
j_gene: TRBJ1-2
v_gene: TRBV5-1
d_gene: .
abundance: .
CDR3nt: TGCGCCAGCAGCTTGGTTTCCAGGCCTCGCCGGGAAGGCTACACCTTC
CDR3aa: CASSLVSRPRREGYTF